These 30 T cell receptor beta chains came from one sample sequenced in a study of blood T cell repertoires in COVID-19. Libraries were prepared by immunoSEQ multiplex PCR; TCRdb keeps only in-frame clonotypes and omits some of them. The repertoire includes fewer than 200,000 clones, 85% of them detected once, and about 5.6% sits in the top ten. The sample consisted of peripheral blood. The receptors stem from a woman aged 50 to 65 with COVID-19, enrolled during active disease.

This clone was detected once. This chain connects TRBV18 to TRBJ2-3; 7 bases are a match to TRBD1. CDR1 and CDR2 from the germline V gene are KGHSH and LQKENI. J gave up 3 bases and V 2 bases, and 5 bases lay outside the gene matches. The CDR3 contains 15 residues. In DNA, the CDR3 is TGTGCCAGCTCACCATCGACAGGGATGACAGATACGCAGTATTTT. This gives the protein CASSPSTGMTDTQYF.

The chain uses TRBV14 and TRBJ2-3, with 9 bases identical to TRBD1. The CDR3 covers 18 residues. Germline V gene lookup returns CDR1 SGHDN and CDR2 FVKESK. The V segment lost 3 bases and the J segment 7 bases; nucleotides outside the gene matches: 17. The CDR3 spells CASSHGRPGQGGTYTQYF. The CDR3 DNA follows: TGTGCCAGCAGCCATGGTCGACCGGGACAGGGAGGAACCTATACGCAGTATTTT.

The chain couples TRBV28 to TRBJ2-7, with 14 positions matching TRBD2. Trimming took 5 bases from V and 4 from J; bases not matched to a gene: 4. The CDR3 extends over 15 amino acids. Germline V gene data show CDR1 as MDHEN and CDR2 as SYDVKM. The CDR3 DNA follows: TGTGCCAGCAGTCTGGGGACTAGCGGGGGTTACGAGCAGTACTTC. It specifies CASSLGTSGGYEQYF.

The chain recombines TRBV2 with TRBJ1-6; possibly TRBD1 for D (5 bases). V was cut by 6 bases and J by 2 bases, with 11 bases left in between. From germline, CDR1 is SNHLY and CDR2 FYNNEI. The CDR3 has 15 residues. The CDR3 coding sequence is TGTGCCAGCAGCACCCGGGGGACCTATAATTCACCCCTCCACTTT. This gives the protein CASSTRGTYNSPLHF.

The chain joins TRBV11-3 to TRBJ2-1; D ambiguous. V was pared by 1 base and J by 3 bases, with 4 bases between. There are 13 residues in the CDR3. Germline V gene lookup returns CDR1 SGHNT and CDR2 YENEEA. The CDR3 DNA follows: TGTGCCAGCAGCTTAGGCGGCTACAATGAGCAGTTCTTC. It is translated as CASSLGGYNEQFF.

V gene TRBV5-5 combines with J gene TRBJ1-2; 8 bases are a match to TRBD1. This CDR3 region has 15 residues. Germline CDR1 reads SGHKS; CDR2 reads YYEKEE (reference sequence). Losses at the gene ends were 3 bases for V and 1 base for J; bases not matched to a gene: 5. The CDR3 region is CASSSTTGVNYGYTF. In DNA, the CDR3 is TGTGCCAGCAGCTCGACGACAGGGGTTAACTATGGCTACACCTTC.

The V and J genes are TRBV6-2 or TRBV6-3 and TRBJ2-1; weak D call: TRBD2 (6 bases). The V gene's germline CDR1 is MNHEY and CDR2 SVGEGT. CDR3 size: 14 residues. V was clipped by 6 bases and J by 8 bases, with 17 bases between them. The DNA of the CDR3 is TGTGCCAGCAGCCACGGGACTGATTTTTATGAGCAGTTCTTC. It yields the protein CASSHGTDFYEQFF.

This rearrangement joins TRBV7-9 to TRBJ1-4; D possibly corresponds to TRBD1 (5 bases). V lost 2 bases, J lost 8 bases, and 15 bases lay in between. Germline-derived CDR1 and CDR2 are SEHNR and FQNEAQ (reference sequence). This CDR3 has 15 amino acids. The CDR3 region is CASSLQWGGGEKLFF. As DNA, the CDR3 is TGTGCCAGCAGCTTACAGTGGGGCGGGGGAGAAAAACTGTTTTTT.

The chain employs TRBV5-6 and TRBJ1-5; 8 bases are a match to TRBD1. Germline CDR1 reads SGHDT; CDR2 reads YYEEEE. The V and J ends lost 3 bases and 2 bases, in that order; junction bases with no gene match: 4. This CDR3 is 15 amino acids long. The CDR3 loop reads CASSSTTGGNQPQHF. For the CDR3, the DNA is TGTGCCAGCAGCTCTACGACAGGGGGCAATCAGCCCCAGCATTTT.

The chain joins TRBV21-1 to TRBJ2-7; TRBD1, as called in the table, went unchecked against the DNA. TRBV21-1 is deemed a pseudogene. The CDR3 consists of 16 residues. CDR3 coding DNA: TGTGCCAGCCAGGGGTCAACTAGGAAGCTCTCCTACGAGCAGTACTTC. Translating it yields CASQGSTRKLSYEQYF.

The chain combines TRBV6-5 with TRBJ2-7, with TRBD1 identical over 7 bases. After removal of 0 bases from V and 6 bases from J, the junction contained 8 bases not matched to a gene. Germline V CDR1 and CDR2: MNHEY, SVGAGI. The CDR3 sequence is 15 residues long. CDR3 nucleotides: TGTGCCAGCAGTTACTCGACTACAGGGGCGGTCGAGCAGTACTTC. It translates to CASSYSTTGAVEQYF.

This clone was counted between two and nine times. DNA of the CDR3: TGTGCCAGCAGGCCGGACAGGGGGCTTGGCAATCAGCCCCAGCATTTT. The encoded protein is CASRPDRGLGNQPQHF. The chain recombines TRBV27 with TRBJ1-5, with TRBD1 identical over 11 bases. CDR1 and CDR2 (germline): MNHEY, SMNVEV (reference sequence). This CDR3 is built from 16 residues. V was pared by 6 bases and J by 2 bases, with 6 bases of the junction left unmatched.

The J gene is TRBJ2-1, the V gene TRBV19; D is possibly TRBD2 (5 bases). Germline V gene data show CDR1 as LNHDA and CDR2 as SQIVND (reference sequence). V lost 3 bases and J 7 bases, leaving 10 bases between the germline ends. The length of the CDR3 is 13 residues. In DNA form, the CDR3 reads TGTGCCAGTAGTATTATGCCGGGGAATGAGCAGTTCTTC. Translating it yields CASSIMPGNEQFF.

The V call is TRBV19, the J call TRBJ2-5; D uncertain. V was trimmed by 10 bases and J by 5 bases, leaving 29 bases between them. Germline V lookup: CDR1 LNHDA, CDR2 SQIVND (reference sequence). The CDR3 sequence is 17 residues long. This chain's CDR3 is CAKTLIEWALGPETQYF. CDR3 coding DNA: TGTGCCAAAACCCTCATTGAATGGGCTTTAGGTCCGGAGACCCAGTACTTC.

The CDR3 sequence: CATSEGGRTDTQYF. CDR3 nucleotides: TGTGCCACCAGTGAAGGGGGTAGAACAGATACGCAGTATTTT. The rearrangement joins TRBV24-1 to TRBJ2-3, with a possible D match to TRBD1 (6 bases). This CDR3 spans 14 amino acids. Between the trimmed V and J ends, which lost 4 bases and 3 bases, there was a span of 10 bases. Germline V gives CDR1 KGHDR, CDR2 SFDVKD.

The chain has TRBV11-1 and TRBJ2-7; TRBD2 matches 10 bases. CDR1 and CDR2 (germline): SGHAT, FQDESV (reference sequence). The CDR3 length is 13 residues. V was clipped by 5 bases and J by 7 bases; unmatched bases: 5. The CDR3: CASSASGGWEQYF. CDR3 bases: TGTGCCAGCAGCGCTAGCGGGGGATGGGAGCAGTACTTC.

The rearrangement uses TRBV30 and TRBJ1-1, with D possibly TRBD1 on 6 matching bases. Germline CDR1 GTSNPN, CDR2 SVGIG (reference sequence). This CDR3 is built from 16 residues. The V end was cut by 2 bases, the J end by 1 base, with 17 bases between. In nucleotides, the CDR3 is TGTGCCTGGAGTATTCGATTGACAGGACCGAACACTGAAGCTTTCTTT. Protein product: CAWSIRLTGPNTEAFF.

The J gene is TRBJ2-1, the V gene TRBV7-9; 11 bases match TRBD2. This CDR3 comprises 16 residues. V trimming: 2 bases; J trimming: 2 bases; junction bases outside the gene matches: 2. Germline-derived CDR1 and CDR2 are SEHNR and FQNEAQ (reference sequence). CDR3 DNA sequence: TGTGCCAGCAGCTTAATAGCGGGGGGGACCTACAATGAGCAGTTCTTC. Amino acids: CASSLIAGGTYNEQFF.

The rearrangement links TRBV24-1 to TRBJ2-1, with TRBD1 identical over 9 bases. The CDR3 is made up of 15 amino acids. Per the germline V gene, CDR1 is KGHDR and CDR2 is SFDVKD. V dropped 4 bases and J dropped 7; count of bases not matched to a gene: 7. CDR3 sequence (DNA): TGTGCCACCAGTGAACCGGGACAGGGCGCAAATGAGCAGTTCTTC. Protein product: CATSEPGQGANEQFF.

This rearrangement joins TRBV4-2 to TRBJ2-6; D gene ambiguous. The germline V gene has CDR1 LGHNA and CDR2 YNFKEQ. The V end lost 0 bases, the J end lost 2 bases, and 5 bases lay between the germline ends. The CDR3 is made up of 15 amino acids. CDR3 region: CASSQDGTGANVLTF. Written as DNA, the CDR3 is TGTGCCAGCAGCCAAGACGGTACTGGGGCCAACGTCCTGACTTTC.

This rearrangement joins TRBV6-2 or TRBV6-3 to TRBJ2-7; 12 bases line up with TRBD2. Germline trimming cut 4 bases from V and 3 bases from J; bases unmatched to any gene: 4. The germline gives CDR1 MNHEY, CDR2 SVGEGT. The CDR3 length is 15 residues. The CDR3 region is CASSSGLAGFYEQYF. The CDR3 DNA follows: TGTGCCAGCAGTTCCGGACTAGCGGGATTCTACGAGCAGTACTTC.

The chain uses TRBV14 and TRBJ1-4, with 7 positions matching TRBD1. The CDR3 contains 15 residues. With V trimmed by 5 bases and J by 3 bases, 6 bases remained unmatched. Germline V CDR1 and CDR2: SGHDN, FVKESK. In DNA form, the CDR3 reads TGTGCCAGCAGCAATCGACAGGGATCTAATGAAAAACTGTTTTTT. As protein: CASSNRQGSNEKLFF.

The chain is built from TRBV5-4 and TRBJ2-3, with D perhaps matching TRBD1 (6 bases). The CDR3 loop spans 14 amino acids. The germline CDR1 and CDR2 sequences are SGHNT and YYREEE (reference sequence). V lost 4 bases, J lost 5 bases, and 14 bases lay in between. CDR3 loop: CASSIRGGGDTQYF. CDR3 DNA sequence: TGTGCCAGCAGCATCAGGGGTGGGGGAGATACGCAGTATTTT.

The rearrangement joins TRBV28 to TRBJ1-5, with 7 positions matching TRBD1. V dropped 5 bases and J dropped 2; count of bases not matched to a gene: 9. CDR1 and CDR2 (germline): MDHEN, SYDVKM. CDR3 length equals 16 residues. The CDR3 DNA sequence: TGTGCCAGCAGTGGTATAGGGGGCGAGCGCAATCAGCCCCAGCATTTT. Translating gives CASSGIGGERNQPQHF.

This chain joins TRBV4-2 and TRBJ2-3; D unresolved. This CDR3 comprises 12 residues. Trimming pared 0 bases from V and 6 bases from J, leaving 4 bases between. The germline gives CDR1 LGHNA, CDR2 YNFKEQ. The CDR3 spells CASSQDYDTQYF. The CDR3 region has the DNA TGTGCCAGCAGCCAAGATTATGATACGCAGTATTTT.

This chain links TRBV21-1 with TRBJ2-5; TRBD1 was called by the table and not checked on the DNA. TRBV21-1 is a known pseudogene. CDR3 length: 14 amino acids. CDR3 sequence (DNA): TGTGCCAGCAGCAAGGAGGACAGGGAAGAGACCCAGTACTTC. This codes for CASSKEDREETQYF.

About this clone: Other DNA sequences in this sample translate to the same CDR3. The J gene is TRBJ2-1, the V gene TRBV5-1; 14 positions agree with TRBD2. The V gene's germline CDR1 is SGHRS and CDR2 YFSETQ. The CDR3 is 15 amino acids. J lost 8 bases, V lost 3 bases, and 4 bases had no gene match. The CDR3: CASSSGLAGGHEQFF. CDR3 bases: TGCGCCAGCAGCTCCGGACTAGCGGGGGGCCATGAGCAGTTCTTC.

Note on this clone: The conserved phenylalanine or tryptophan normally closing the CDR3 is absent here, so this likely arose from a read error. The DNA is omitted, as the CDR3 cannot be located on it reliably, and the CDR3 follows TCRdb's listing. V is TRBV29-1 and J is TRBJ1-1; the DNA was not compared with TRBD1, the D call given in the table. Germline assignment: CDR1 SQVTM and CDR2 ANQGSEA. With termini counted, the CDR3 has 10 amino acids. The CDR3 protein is CSVEDPPTPL.

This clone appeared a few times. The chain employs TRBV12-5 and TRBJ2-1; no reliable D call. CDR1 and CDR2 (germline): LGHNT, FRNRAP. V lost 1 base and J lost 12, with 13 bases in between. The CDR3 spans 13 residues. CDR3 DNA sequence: TGTGCTAGTGGTTTGGATACAGCCGATGGGCAGTTCTTC. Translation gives CASGLDTADGQFF.

The CDR3 protein is CASSLGGTGHNEQFF. In DNA, the CDR3 is TGTGCCAGCAGCTTGGGAGGGACAGGGCACAATGAGCAGTTCTTC. The rearrangement joins TRBV7-9 to TRBJ2-1; 9 nucleotides align to TRBD1. CDR3 length: 15 residues. CDR1 and CDR2 from the germline V gene are SEHNR and FQNEAQ (reference sequence). The J segment lost 5 bases and the V segment lost 3 bases, leaving 5 bases of the junction unmatched.